Listed below are T cell receptor beta chains from one sample, sequenced in a study of CD8 T cells in ankylosing spondylitis. TCRdb independently ran MiXCR on the 5' RACE reads; one entry per CDR3 protein. The sample contains fewer than 400,000 distinct CDR3 sequences, 6.5% to 10% of which appear only once. The specimen was blood, either unsorted or a sorted T cell fraction (not recorded which). All receptors come from a male donor with ankylosing spondylitis. Both conserved end residues are part of each CDR3. The D gene is left open where the match is weak. The size of a clone is reported for some rows only, either as once, few or many, or as a class for expanded clones.

D: -
size: many
V: TRBV11-1
J: TRBJ1-3
DNA: TGTGCCAGCAGCCTGGCCCGTGGTGGCGGAAGCACTATGGACGGAAACACCATATATTTT
CDR3: CASSLARGGGSTMDGNTIYF

D: -
size: -
V: TRBV3-1
J: TRBJ2-7
DNA: TGTGCCAGCAGCTTAGGACCCTACGAGCAGCACTTC
CDR3: CASSLGPYEQHF

D: TRBD1
size: few
V: TRBV5-1
J: TRBJ2-1
DNA: TGCGCCAGCAGCTTGGCCGTAACAGGGGGCTACAATGAGCAGTTCTTC
CDR3: CASSLAVTGGYNEQFF

D: -
size: few
V: TRBV4-2
J: TRBJ2-7
DNA: TGTGCCAGCAGCGTAGAGGGACTGCCGATTTCCTACGAGCAGTACTTC
CDR3: CASSVEGLPISYEQYF

D: TRBD2
size: many
V: TRBV27
J: TRBJ2-1
DNA: TGTGCCAGCAGTTTAGGTGGGCTAGCGGGAGATGGTGAGCAGTTCTTC
CDR3: CASSLGGLAGDGEQFF

D: -
size: few
V: TRBV12-3/TRBV12-4
J: TRBJ2-7
DNA: TGTGCCAGCAGCGCTTTCGGCTCCTACGAGCAGTACTTC
CDR3: CASSAFGSYEQYF

D: TRBD1
size: many
V: TRBV6-1
J: TRBJ2-7
DNA: TGTGCCAGCAGCAACAGGGGAAGCTACGAGCAGTACTTC
CDR3: CASSNRGSYEQYF

D: TRBD1
size: -
V: TRBV7-9
J: TRBJ2-7
DNA: TGTGCCAGCAGCGGCCCGGGACAGGGGGTGAACGAGCAGTACTTC
CDR3: CASSGPGQGVNEQYF

D: -
size: few
V: TRBV18
J: TRBJ1-2
DNA: TGTGCCAGCTCACCCGCGACCGTTAACTATGGCTACACCTTC
CDR3: CASSPATVNYGYTF

D: -
size: many
V: TRBV12-3/TRBV12-4
J: TRBJ2-7
DNA: TGTGCCAGCAGTTTAGCACCGGGACCCATCCCCGCCTACGAGCAGTACTTC
CDR3: CASSLAPGPIPAYEQYF

D: -
size: -
V: TRBV5-5
J: TRBJ2-6
DNA: TGTGCCAGCAGCTTCCCCTCTGGGGCCAACGTCCTGACTTTC
CDR3: CASSFPSGANVLTF

D: TRBD2
size: -
V: TRBV5-6
J: TRBJ2-3
DNA: TGTGCCAGCAGCCGGCCAGCGGGAGCCAAAGATACGCAGTATTTT
CDR3: CASSRPAGAKDTQYF

D: -
size: many
V: TRBV6-1
J: TRBJ2-1
DNA: TGTGCCAGCAGGAAGACATCTGGTGCCTACAATGAGCAGTTCTTC
CDR3: CASRKTSGAYNEQFF

D: TRBD2
size: few
V: TRBV3-1
J: TRBJ2-2
DNA: TGTGCCAGCAGCCGGGGACTAGCGGGATCGGGCAGAACCGGGGAGCTGTTTTTT
CDR3: CASSRGLAGSGRTGELFF

D: TRBD1
size: few
V: TRBV6-2/TRBV6-3
J: TRBJ2-2
DNA: TGTGCCAGCGTACGCTCCGGACAGGGAAGAACCGGGGAGCTGTTTTTT
CDR3: CASVRSGQGRTGELFF

D: -
size: many
V: TRBV7-9
J: TRBJ2-3
DNA: TGTGCCAGCAGCTCCGAGGGGGGTAGCGCAGATACGCAGTATTTT
CDR3: CASSSEGGSADTQYF

D: TRBD2
size: few
V: TRBV7-7
J: TRBJ2-2
DNA: TGTGCCAGCAGCCCGAGGACTAGCGCGAACACCGGGGAGCTGTTTTTT
CDR3: CASSPRTSANTGELFF